This T cell receptor beta chain stems from a study of CD8 T cells in Susac syndrome. RNA amounts of roughly 0.5 to 1 ug underwent reverse transcription with random hexamers. Multiplex PCR with immunoSEQ amplified the TCR beta CDR3 across 54 Vbeta and 13 Jbeta. TCRdb analysed the immunoSEQ multiplex PCR reads with MiXCR anew, one entry per CDR3 protein. This sample has some 150,000 distinct CDR3 sequences, with about 95% found just once. V lost 9 bases and J 3 bases, leaving 15 bases between the germline ends. The CDR3 has 13 residues. Germline CDR1 SGHRS, CDR2 YFSETQ. Study-wide results and limits: Within Susac syndrome CD4+ T cell repertoires, clonal expansion was not evident.

As for this clonotype: Antigen specificity is unknown.

Sequencing targeted TCR beta in blood CD8+ and CD4+ T cells. This chain joins TRBV5-1 and TRBJ1-1, with D possibly matching TRBD1 (5 bases). This TCR came from a human donor with Susac syndrome. The sample was CD4+ T cells from PBMCs. The CDR3 is CATMGDRDTEAFF. The CDR3 DNA follows: TGCGCCACCATGGGGGATCGGGACACTGAAGCTTTCTTT.